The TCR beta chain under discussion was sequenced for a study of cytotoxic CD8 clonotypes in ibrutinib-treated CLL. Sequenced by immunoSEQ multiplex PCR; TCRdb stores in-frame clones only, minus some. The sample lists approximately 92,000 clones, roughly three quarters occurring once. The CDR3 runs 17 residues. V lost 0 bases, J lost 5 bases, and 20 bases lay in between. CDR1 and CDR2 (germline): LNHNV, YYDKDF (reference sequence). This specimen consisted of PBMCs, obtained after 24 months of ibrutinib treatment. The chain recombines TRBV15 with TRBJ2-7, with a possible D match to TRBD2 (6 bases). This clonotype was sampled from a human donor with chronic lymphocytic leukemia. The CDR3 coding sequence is TGTGCCACCAGCAGAGAGGGGACTGGGCTCTTCTTGAACGAGCAGTACTTC. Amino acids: CATSREGTGLFLNEQYF.